The 27 T cell receptor beta chains presented below share a single source sample, sequenced in a study of blood T cell repertoires in COVID-19. Method: immunoSEQ multiplex PCR; TCRdb's copy keeps in-frame clones and lacks some. The sample contains about 55,000 clones, 87% of which appear only once. Source material: peripheral blood. These receptors were taken from a man in his forties with COVID-19, enrolled during active disease.

This clone has just a few counts. CDR3 residues: CSANAGGGYTF. The CDR3 coding sequence is TGCAGCGCTAATGCGGGGGGAGGCTACACCTTC. The chain has TRBV29-1 and TRBJ1-2, with a weak D call TRBD1 (5 bases). Per the germline V gene, CDR1 is SQVTM and CDR2 is ANQGSEA. The CDR3 covers 11 residues. The germline V and J ends were trimmed by 7 bases and 8 bases, with 14 bases remaining between them.

The rearrangement links TRBV11-3 to TRBJ1-1; D possibly corresponds to TRBD1 (6 bases). The CDR3 consists of 14 residues. V lost 5 bases to trimming and J lost 5 bases, with 15 bases between them. Germline V lookup: CDR1 SGHNT, CDR2 YENEEA. Written as DNA, the CDR3 is TGTGCCAGCAGCATATTAGGGGGGGAAACTGAAGCTTTCTTT. As protein: CASSILGGETEAFF.

The chain has TRBV7-9 and TRBJ2-7; 10 nucleotides agree with TRBD1. The CDR3 is 15 amino acids. With V trimmed by 5 bases and J by 5 bases, 9 bases remained unmatched. The germline V gene has CDR1 SEHNR and CDR2 FQNEAQ (reference sequence). The CDR3 DNA reads TGTGCCAGCAGCCCGGGACAGGGGAGACAAGACGAGCAGTACTTC. It encodes CASSPGQGRQDEQYF.

This chain connects TRBV7-9 to TRBJ1-4; 8 bases agree with TRBD1. The CDR3 consists of 14 residues. Trimming cost V 5 bases and J 8 bases; bases outside gene matches: 7. Germline V gene data show CDR1 as SEHNR and CDR2 as FQNEAQ (reference sequence). The CDR3 here is CASSRGQAGEKLFF. The CDR3 DNA is TGTGCCAGCAGCCGGGGACAGGCCGGGGAAAAACTGTTTTTT.

V gene TRBV5-4 combines with J gene TRBJ2-7; 9 nucleotides line up with TRBD2. CDR1 is SGHNT, CDR2 YYREEE, per germline (reference sequence). CDR3 length: 15 amino acids. J was trimmed by 0 bases and V by 5 bases; bases with no gene match: 6. The CDR3 nucleotides read TGTGCCAGCAGTTTACCTAGCGGGGACTCCTACGAGCAGTACTTC. Its protein is CASSLPSGDSYEQYF.

This sequence joins TRBV9 and TRBJ2-7; a weak D match, TRBD2 (5 bases). Germline CDR1 SGDLS, CDR2 YYNGEE. V lost 4 bases and J 2 bases, leaving 16 bases between the germline ends. The length of the CDR3 is 15 residues. Here the CDR3 reads CASSPSSSGTYEQYF. The CDR3 DNA sequence: TGTGCCAGCAGCCCCTCATCGAGCGGTACCTACGAGCAGTACTTC.

Comment on this clone: Compared with germline, one end of the junction differs, possibly owing to a read error. Other DNA sequences of this sample code for an identical CDR3. The chain has TRBV2 and TRBJ2-1; 8 bases agree with TRBD1. There are 15 residues in the CDR3. The germline V gene has CDR1 SNHLY and CDR2 FYNNEI. CDR3 nucleotide sequence: TGTGCCAGCAGTGAGGGGCAGGGGGCTGGTAATGAACAGTTCTTC. This encodes CASSEGQGAGNEQFF.

This clone was seen just once. The chain is built from TRBV7-8 and TRBJ2-7; 7 nucleotides match TRBD2. In germline, CDR1 is SGHVS, CDR2 FQNEAQ. The CDR3 has 13 residues. J lost 4 bases, V lost 5 bases, and 5 bases had no gene match. For the CDR3, the DNA is TGTGCCAGCAGCGTAGGACTAGATTACGAGCAGTACTTC. This gives the protein CASSVGLDYEQYF.

The chain links TRBV5-4 to TRBJ2-7, with 10 bases fitting TRBD2. V gave up 7 bases and J gave up 5 bases; unmatched junction bases: 9. This CDR3 is built from 14 residues. The germline V gene has CDR1 SGHNT and CDR2 YYREEE (reference sequence). The CDR3 spells CASSRVGTSDEQYF. Here the CDR3 DNA reads TGTGCCAGCTCCCGGGTGGGGACTAGCGACGAGCAGTACTTC.

The chain is built from TRBV10-3 and TRBJ2-7, with TRBD1 matching 10 bases. The CDR3 runs to 15 residues. V was clipped by 5 bases and J by 4 bases; unmatched bases: 8. Germline CDR1 is ENHRY and CDR2 is SYGVKD. The CDR3 region is CAISSTGTGVYEQYF. The CDR3 DNA is TGTGCCATCAGTTCCACCGGGACAGGGGTGTACGAGCAGTACTTC.

This clone was recorded a few times. J is TRBJ2-7 and V is TRBV5-6, with TRBD1 identical over 10 bases. CDR1 and CDR2 (germline): SGHDT, YYEEEE. The CDR3 totals 14 residues. V lost 3 bases, J lost 2 bases, and 2 bases stayed unmatched. The CDR3 DNA reads TGTGCCAGCAGCTGGGACAGGGGCGCCTACGAGCAGTACTTC. Amino acid sequence: CASSWDRGAYEQYF.

V and J are TRBV7-6 and TRBJ2-1, with 12 bases fitting TRBD2. Germline CDR1 SGHVS, CDR2 FNYEAQ. With V trimmed by 6 bases and J by 6 bases, 6 bases remained unmatched. The CDR3 consists of 15 residues. The CDR3 loop reads CASRSLAGGFNEQFF. The CDR3 DNA is TGTGCCAGCAGGTCACTAGCGGGGGGATTCAATGAGCAGTTCTTC.

This chain joins TRBV4-1 and TRBJ2-1, with a weak D call TRBD2 (6 bases). V was cut by 2 bases and J by 8 bases, with 16 bases left in between. CDR1 MGHRA and CDR2 YSYEKL come from the germline V gene. The CDR3 is 15 residues long. The CDR3 DNA follows: TGCGCCAGCAGCCAACCCTTTAGGAGGGAGGATGAGCAGTTCTTC. The encoded protein is CASSQPFRREDEQFF.

This chain links TRBV4-1 with TRBJ1-1, with D maybe TRBD1 (6 bases). The germline gives CDR1 MGHRA, CDR2 YSYEKL. The CDR3 sequence is 14 residues long. The V gene lost 0 bases and the J gene lost 5 bases, with 10 bases spanning the gap. The CDR3 DNA reads as TGCGCCAGCAGCCAAGAACAGGGCGAAACTGAAGCTTTCTTT. This encodes CASSQEQGETEAFF.

On this clone itself: Given the absence of the conserved phenylalanine or tryptophan at the CDR3 end, a read error is likely. The chain has TRBV29-1 and TRBJ1-2, with unresolved D. CDR1 is SQVTM and CDR2 is ANQGSEA in the germline V gene. Trimming shortened V by 2 bases and J by 1 base, and 8 bases separated the two germline ends. This CDR3 is 13 amino acids long. The CDR3 spells CSVELLRNYGYTL. In DNA, the CDR3 is TGCAGCGTTGAACTTCTGCGTAACTATGGCTACACCCTC.

V usage is TRBV4-2 and J usage is TRBJ2-1, with 8 nucleotides matching TRBD2. This CDR3 comprises 15 residues. Trimming removed 1 base from V and 8 bases from J; junction bases left unmatched: 7. Germline CDR1 LGHNA, CDR2 YNFKEQ. CDR3 in amino acids: CASSQVGTSDHEQFF. The CDR3 DNA follows: TGTGCCAGCAGCCAAGTGGGGACTAGTGATCATGAGCAGTTCTTC.

The chain is built from TRBV30 and TRBJ2-4; a possible D gene is TRBD1 (6 bases). The CDR3 is 16 residues long. Germline V gene data show CDR1 as GTSNPN and CDR2 as SVGIG (reference sequence). Between the trimmed V and J ends, which lost 2 bases and 0 bases, there was a span of 14 bases. The CDR3 sequence: CAWSQGWILAKNIQYF. The CDR3 DNA reads TGTGCCTGGAGTCAGGGGTGGATTTTAGCCAAAAACATTCAGTACTTC.

The rearrangement joins TRBV19 to TRBJ2-7, with D possibly matching TRBD1 (5 bases). Looked up from germline, CDR1 is LNHDA and CDR2 is SQIVND (reference sequence). The CDR3 contains 14 residues. Trimming removed 3 bases at V and 1 base at J, with 10 bases between. CDR3 region: CASSIAGRSYEQYF. The CDR3 bases are TGTGCCAGTAGTATTGCAGGGCGTTCCTACGAGCAGTACTTC.

The rearrangement uses TRBV11-2 and TRBJ2-1; D is uncertain. The CDR3 totals 13 residues. The V end lost 5 bases, the J end lost 2 bases, and 7 bases lay between the germline ends. Germline CDR1 SGHAT, CDR2 FQNNGV. The CDR3 DNA reads TGTGCCAGCAGCGGCTTTACCTACAATGAGCAGTTCTTC. Translating it yields CASSGFTYNEQFF. The variable domain in full, with the rest retrieved from reference TRBV11-2 and TRBJ2-1, is EAGVAQSPRYKIIEKRQSVAFWCNPISGHATLYWYQQILGQGPKLLIQFQNNGVVDDSQLPKDRFSAERLKGVDSTLKIQPAKLEDSAVYLCASSGFTYNEQFFGPGTRLTVL.

The chain links TRBV3-1 (or the pseudogene TRBV3-2) to TRBJ2-3; a possible D gene is TRBD2 (6 bases). From germline, CDR1 is LGHDT and CDR2 YNNKEL (reference sequence). This CDR3 spans 17 amino acids. Trimming left V 6 bases short and J 0 bases short, with 19 bases between. CDR3: CASRPGLASASTDTQYF. CDR3 DNA: TGTGCCAGCAGACCAGGACTTGCTAGCGCCAGCACAGATACGCAGTATTTT.

This rearrangement joins TRBV7-2 to TRBJ2-7; TRBD2 matches at 14 bases. Germline CDR1 reads SGHTA; CDR2 reads FQGNSA. This CDR3 has 16 amino acids. The trim removed 2 bases at V and 6 bases at J, leaving 6 bases unmatched. The CDR3 is CASSLIGTSGGIEQYF. Here the CDR3 DNA reads TGTGCCAGCAGCTTAATTGGGACTAGCGGGGGAATCGAGCAGTACTTC.

This clone was counted once. The chain recombines TRBV2 with TRBJ1-6, with TRBD1 matching 9 bases. The germline gives CDR1 SNHLY, CDR2 FYNNEI. The CDR3 length is 14 residues. V trimming: 9 bases; J trimming: 0 bases; junction bases outside the gene matches: 0. For the CDR3, the DNA is TGTGCCAGGACAGGGGGCTCCTATAATTCACCCCTCCACTTT. Its protein product is CARTGGSYNSPLHF. Drawing the rest from reference TRBV2 and TRBJ1-6, the complete variable domain is EPEVTQTPSHQVTQMGQEVILRCVPISNHLYFYWYRQILGQKVEFLVSFYNNEISEKSEIFDDQFSVERPDGSNFTLKIRSTKLEDSAMYFCARTGGSYNSPLHFGNGTRLTVT.

The rearrangement links TRBV28 to TRBJ1-6, with TRBD1 as a possible D gene (6 bases). V was pared by 3 bases and J by 5 bases, with 8 bases between. Germline V CDR1 and CDR2: MDHEN, SYDVKM. The CDR3 contains 14 residues. This CDR3 is CASSFPGDNSPLHF. The CDR3 DNA sequence: TGTGCCAGCAGTTTCCCAGGGGATAATTCACCCCTCCACTTT.

The chain has TRBV10-3 and TRBJ2-7; the D is unclear. With 2 bases removed from V and 11 bases from J, the gap between germline ends came to 13 bases. The CDR3 sequence is 12 residues long. Germline assignment: CDR1 ENHRY and CDR2 SYGVKD. The CDR3 reads CAISEAGELKYF. CDR3 bases: TGTGCCATCAGTGAGGCAGGCGAACTCAAGTACTTC.

In this sample, this clone turned up once. The V call is TRBV7-9, the J call TRBJ1-1; 8 nucleotides line up with TRBD1. V was clipped by 5 bases and J by 5 bases; unmatched bases: 10. This CDR3 region has 15 residues. The germline gives CDR1 SEHNR, CDR2 FQNEAQ (reference sequence). The CDR3 sequence is CASSHDRGGLTEAFF. CDR3 sequence (DNA): TGTGCCAGCAGCCATGACAGGGGAGGTTTAACTGAAGCTTTCTTT.

The V gene is TRBV18, the J gene TRBJ1-3; 9 positions match TRBD1. The length of the CDR3 is 16 residues. The V gene's germline CDR1 is KGHSH and CDR2 LQKENI. V was pared by 3 bases and J by 2 bases, with 5 bases of the junction left unmatched. The CDR3, as DNA: TGTGCCAGCTCACCGAAACGGGACAGGGCTGGAAACACCATATATTTT. Its translation is CASSPKRDRAGNTIYF.

The chain has TRBV4-1 and TRBJ1-1; D perhaps matches TRBD1 (5 bases). This CDR3 has 15 amino acids. Trimming took 4 bases from V and 3 from J, leaving 15 bases between them. Germline CDR1 is MGHRA and CDR2 is YSYEKL. The CDR3, as DNA: TGCGCCAGCAGCCCCATAGTACGGGGGGACACTGAAGCTTTCTTT. It is translated as CASSPIVRGDTEAFF.